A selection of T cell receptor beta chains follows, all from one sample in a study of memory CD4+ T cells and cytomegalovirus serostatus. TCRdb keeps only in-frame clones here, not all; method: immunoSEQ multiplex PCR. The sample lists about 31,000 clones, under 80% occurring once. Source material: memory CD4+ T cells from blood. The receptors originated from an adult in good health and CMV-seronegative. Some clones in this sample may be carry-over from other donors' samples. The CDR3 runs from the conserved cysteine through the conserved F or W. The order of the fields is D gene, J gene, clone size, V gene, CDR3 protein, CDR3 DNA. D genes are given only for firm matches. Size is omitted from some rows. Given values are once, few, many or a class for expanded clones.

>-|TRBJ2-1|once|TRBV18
CASSLDREGYNEQFF
TGTGCCAGCTCCTTGGACAGGGAGGGGTACAATGAGCAGTTCTTC
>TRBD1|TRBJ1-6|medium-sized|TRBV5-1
CASSLKGQGASPLHF
TGCGCCAGCAGCTTAAAAGGACAGGGGGCTTCACCCCTCCACTTT
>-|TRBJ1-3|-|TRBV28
CASTSPDGSSGNTIYF
TGTGCCAGCACCTCACCCGACGGATCCTCTGGAAACACCATATATTTT
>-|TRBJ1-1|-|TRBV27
CASSRTGRDTEAFF
TGTGCCAGCAGTCGTACGGGCCGTGACACTGAAGCTTTCTTT
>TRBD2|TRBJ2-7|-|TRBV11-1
CASSLLAGSSYEQYF
TGTGCCAGCAGCTTACTAGCGGGGTCGTCCTACGAGCAGTACTTC
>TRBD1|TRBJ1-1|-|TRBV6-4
CASSESPRDRFFF
TGTGCCAGCAGTGAAAGTCCCCGGGACAGATTTTTCTTT
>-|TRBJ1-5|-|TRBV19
CASSIGPLTEPQHF
TGTGCCAGTAGTATCGGTCCCTTGACGGAGCCCCAGCATTTT
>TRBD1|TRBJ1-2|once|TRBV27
CASSLSLRDRAIYGYTF
TGTGCCAGCAGTTTATCGCTCCGGGACAGGGCGATCTATGGCTACACCTTC
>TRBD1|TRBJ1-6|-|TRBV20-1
CSARDRQTLHF
TGCAGTGCTCGGGACAGGCAAACCCTCCACTTT
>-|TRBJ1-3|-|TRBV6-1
CASHSSGNTIYF
TGTGCCAGCCACAGCTCTGGAAACACCATATATTTT